These 15 T cell receptor beta chains were all obtained from the same sample, sequenced in a study of cytomegalovirus exposure and HLA in healthy donors. 13 Jbeta primers and 60 Vbeta primers were used for the PCR. The table came from immunoSEQ multiplex PCR; TCRdb's copy has only in-frame clones and leaves some out. This table holds about 160,000 clones, about 80% found once. What was sequenced was PBMCs. All receptors derive from a man aged 40-49 years in good health and CMV-seronegative.

The chain is built from TRBV14 and TRBJ2-5; D is possibly TRBD2 (6 bases). This CDR3 is 16 amino acids long. The V and J ends lost 0 bases and 1 base respectively, with 12 bases between them. Germline V lookup: CDR1 SGHDN, CDR2 FVKESK. The CDR3 nucleotides read TGTGCCAGCAGCCAAGAAGTGGGAGGCGTCCAAGAGACCCAGTACTTC. This translates into CASSQEVGGVQETQYF.

Turning to this clone: One end of the junction does not line up with germline, which may come from a read error. V and J are TRBV7-9 and TRBJ1-2, with 8 bases lining up with TRBD1. CDR1 and CDR2 (germline): SEHNR, FQNEAQ (reference sequence). The length of the CDR3 is 12 residues. The CDR3 spells CSSSFNRGSYTF. CDR3 nucleotide sequence: TGTTCCAGCAGCTTCAACAGGGGGAGCTACACCTTC.

The rearrangement joins TRBV18 to TRBJ2-7; possibly TRBD2 for D (5 bases). Deletions cut 0 bases from V and 6 bases from J, with 6 bases between. Germline V gives CDR1 KGHSH, CDR2 LQKENI. The CDR3 has 12 residues. The CDR3 region has the DNA TGTGCCAGCTCACCACCCACTAGCGAGCAGTACTTC. Translation gives CASSPPTSEQYF.

The rearrangement links TRBV6-5 to TRBJ2-2; TRBD2 agrees at 10 bases. The ends lost 6 bases at V and 2 bases at J; junction bases unmatched: 3. Germline loops: CDR1 MNHEY, CDR2 SVGAGI. This CDR3 has 15 residues. The CDR3 here is CASRGLAVNTGELFF. The CDR3 DNA sequence: TGTGCCAGCAGAGGACTAGCGGTAAACACCGGGGAGCTGTTTTTT.

The CDR3 region has the DNA TGCAGTGCCCTAGCGGTCAATGAGCAGTTCTTC. It translates to CSALAVNEQFF. The chain links TRBV20-1 to TRBJ2-1, with 7 bases fitting TRBD2. The CDR3 is 11 amino acids. The V gene end was trimmed by 6 bases and the J gene end by 6 bases; junction bases not matched to a gene: 2. CDR1 is DFQATT, CDR2 SNEGSKA, per germline (reference sequence).

V is TRBV4-2 and J is TRBJ2-7; weak D call: TRBD2 (6 bases). The germline V gene encodes CDR1 LGHNA and CDR2 YNFKEQ. CDR3 length: 16 residues. V lost 0 bases and J lost 1, with 13 bases in between. The CDR3 loop reads CASSQDKRAGSYEQYF. The CDR3 coding sequence is TGTGCCAGCAGCCAAGATAAGCGGGCGGGTTCCTACGAGCAGTACTTC.

This chain joins TRBV2 and TRBJ2-7; TRBD2 is a possible D gene (6 bases). Between the trimmed V and J ends, which lost 5 bases and 3 bases, there was a span of 8 bases. The CDR3 runs to 12 residues. Germline V gene sequence: CDR1 SNHLY, CDR2 FYNNEI. The CDR3 region is CASSSTSYEQYF. Here the CDR3 DNA reads TGTGCCAGCAGTTCGACTAGCTACGAGCAGTACTTC. The full variable domain, with the rest looked up from reference TRBV2 and TRBJ2-7, is EPEVTQTPSHQVTQMGQEVILRCVPISNHLYFYWYRQILGQKVEFLVSFYNNEISEKSEIFDDQFSVERPDGSNFTLKIRSTKLEDSAMYFCASSSTSYEQYFGPGTRLTVT.

This chain links TRBV6-5 with TRBJ2-2; 7 bases map to TRBD1. V trimming: 2 bases; J trimming: 3 bases; junction bases outside the gene matches: 6. Looked up from germline, CDR1 is MNHEY and CDR2 is SVGAGI. The CDR3 is 16 amino acids. The CDR3 sequence: CASSYGQDEYTGELFF. CDR3 bases: TGTGCCAGCAGTTACGGACAGGACGAATACACCGGGGAGCTGTTTTTT.

CDR3 sequence reads: CASSGGADSYNEQFF. In DNA, the CDR3 is TGTGCCAGCAGTGGCGGAGCAGACTCCTACAATGAGCAGTTCTTC. The V and J genes are TRBV6-6 and TRBJ2-1; no firm D call. V gave up 5 bases and J gave up 0 bases, with 11 bases separating them. Germline V gene sequence: CDR1 MNHNY, CDR2 SVGAGI (reference sequence). The CDR3 covers 15 residues.

The chain links TRBV28 to TRBJ2-7; the D gene is possibly TRBD1 (6 bases). Trimming took 4 bases from V and 0 from J, leaving 16 bases between them. Germline V CDR1 and CDR2: MDHEN, SYDVKM. The CDR3 runs to 16 residues. DNA for the CDR3: TGTGCCAGCAGTTCGGACAGCGCAGAGAGCTCCTACGAGCAGTACTTC. This codes for CASSSDSAESSYEQYF. The full variable domain, rest sourced from reference TRBV28 and TRBJ2-7, is DVKVTQSSRYLVKRTGEKVFLECVQDMDHENMFWYRQDPGLGLRLIYFSYDVKMKEKGDIPEGYSVSREKKERFSLILESASTNQTSMYLCASSSDSAESSYEQYFGPGTRLTVT.

V gene TRBV10-3 combines with J gene TRBJ2-2; tentatively, D is TRBD2 (6 bases). The germline gives CDR1 ENHRY, CDR2 SYGVKD. This CDR3 is built from 15 residues. V lost 3 bases and J 6 bases, leaving 14 bases between the germline ends. The CDR3 DNA is TGTGCCATCAGTGACTTCGGGAGCAACGCCGGGGAGCTGTTTTTT. Protein sequence: CAISDFGSNAGELFF.

This clone was seen once. This sequence joins TRBV5-1 and TRBJ2-7; D is undetermined. The CDR3 extends over 14 amino acids. Per germline, CDR1 SGHRS and CDR2 YFSETQ. Trimming pared 2 bases from V and 2 bases from J, leaving 11 bases between. CDR3 nucleotides: TGCGCCAGCAGCTTTGGGTCGACAACCTACGAGCAGTACTTC. The encoded protein is CASSFGSTTYEQYF. The whole variable domain, remainder taken from reference TRBV5-1 and TRBJ2-7, is KAGVTQTPRYLIKTRGQQVTLSCSPISGHRSVSWYQQTPGQGLQFLFEYFSETQRNKGNFPGRFSGRQFSNSRSEMNVSTLELGDSALYLCASSFGSTTYEQYFGPGTRLTVT.

The chain links TRBV18 to TRBJ1-4; 10 positions match TRBD1. Germline CDR1 is KGHSH and CDR2 is LQKENI. The V gene end was trimmed by 5 bases and the J gene end by 5 bases; junction bases not matched to a gene: 5. The CDR3 is made up of 15 amino acids. For the CDR3, the DNA is TGTGCCAGCTCAGTCCGGGACAGGGGCAATGAAAAACTGTTTTTT. Translation: CASSVRDRGNEKLFF.

J is TRBJ2-1 and V is TRBV11-3, with 9 bases matching TRBD2. V lost 1 base to trimming and J lost 7 bases; unmatched junction nucleotides: 8. Germline CDR1 is SGHNT and CDR2 is YENEEA. The CDR3 consists of 16 residues. Written as DNA, the CDR3 is TGTGCCAGCAGCTTAGGGGGTTGGCGGGAGGGAAATGAGCAGTTCTTC. It encodes CASSLGGWREGNEQFF. The full variable domain, completed using reference TRBV11-3 and TRBJ2-1, is EAGVVQSPRYKIIEKKQPVAFWCNPISGHNTLYWYLQNLGQGPELLIRYENEEAVDDSQLPKDRFSAERLKGVDSTLKIQPAELGDSAVYLCASSLGGWREGNEQFFGPGTRLTVL.

The gene calls are TRBV5-4 and TRBJ2-1; 9 nucleotides line up with TRBD2. Germline V CDR1 and CDR2: SGHNT, YYREEE (reference sequence). The V and J ends lost 0 bases and 1 base, in that order; junction bases with no gene match: 2. This CDR3 has 16 amino acids. The CDR3: CASSLGGRGSYNEQFF. The CDR3 DNA sequence: TGTGCCAGCAGCTTGGGCGGGAGGGGGTCCTACAATGAGCAGTTCTTC.